This T cell receptor (beta chain) derives from a study of metastatic and nonmetastatic thyroid tumors. None of the patients had undergone any treatment ahead of thyroid surgery. The junction had 7 bases not matched to a gene; V was cut back by 5 bases and J by 4 bases. Germline assignment: CDR1 SGHTA and CDR2 FQGTGA. This CDR3 has 15 amino acids. This clone has ten or more counts. Original processing notes: The authors used CDR3 differences across clinicopathological groups to build a distant-metastasis classifier for papillary thyroid cancer. Using MiXCR, TCRdb reanalyzed the PCR reads. TCRdb, rather than the study authors, made the V and J calls. In the table there are fewer than 40,000 clones, 25% to 35% of which are singletons.

Sequencing input: blood. The receptor comes from a female donor with papillary thyroid cancer or a benign thyroid nodule (not recorded which). Some clones in this sample may be carry-over from other donors' samples. The chain links TRBV7-3 to TRBJ2-1; 8 nucleotides match TRBD2. The CDR3 DNA follows: TGTGCCAGCAGCCCCTTAGCGGGGAGGTACAATGAGCAGTTCTTC. This encodes CASSPLAGRYNEQFF. Supplemented by reference TRBV7-3 and TRBJ2-1, the full variable domain reads GAGVSQTPSNKVTEKGKYVELRCDPISGHTALYWYRQSLGQGPEFLIYFQGTGAADDSGLPNDRFFAVRPEGSVSTLKIQRTERGDSAVYLCASSPLAGRYNEQFFGPGTRLTVL.